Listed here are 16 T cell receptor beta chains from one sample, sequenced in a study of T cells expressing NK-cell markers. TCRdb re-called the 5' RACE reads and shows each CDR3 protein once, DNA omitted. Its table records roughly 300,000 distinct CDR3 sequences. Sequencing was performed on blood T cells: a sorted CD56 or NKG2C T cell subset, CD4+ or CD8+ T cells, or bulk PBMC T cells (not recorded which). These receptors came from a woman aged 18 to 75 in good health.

CDR3 residues: CAISESTGRGNTIYF. This chain links TRBV10-3 with TRBJ1-3. The CDR3 covers 15 residues. Looked up from germline, CDR1 is ENHRY and CDR2 is SYGVKD.

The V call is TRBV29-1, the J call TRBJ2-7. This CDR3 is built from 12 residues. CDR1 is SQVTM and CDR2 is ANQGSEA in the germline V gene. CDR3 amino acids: CSVESETYEQYF.

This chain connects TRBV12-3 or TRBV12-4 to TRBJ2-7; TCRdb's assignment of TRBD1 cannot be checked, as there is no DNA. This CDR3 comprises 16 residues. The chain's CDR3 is CASSSRTGRTSYEQYF.

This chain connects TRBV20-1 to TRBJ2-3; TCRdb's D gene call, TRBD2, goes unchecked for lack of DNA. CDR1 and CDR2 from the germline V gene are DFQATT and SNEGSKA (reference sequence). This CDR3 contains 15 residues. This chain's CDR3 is CSARDLAKAGYTQYF.

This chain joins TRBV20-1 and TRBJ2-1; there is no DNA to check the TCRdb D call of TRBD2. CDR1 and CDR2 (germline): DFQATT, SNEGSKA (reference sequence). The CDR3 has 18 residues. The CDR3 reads CSATSASGGRSSYNEQFF.

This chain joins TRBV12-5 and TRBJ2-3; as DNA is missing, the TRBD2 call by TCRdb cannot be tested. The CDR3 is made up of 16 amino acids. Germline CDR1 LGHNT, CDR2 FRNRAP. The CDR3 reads CASGLVLAGTADTQYF.

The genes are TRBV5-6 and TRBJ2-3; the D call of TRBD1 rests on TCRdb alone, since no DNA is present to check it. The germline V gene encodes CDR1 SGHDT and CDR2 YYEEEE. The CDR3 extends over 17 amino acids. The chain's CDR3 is CASSDNRGRRFTDTQYF.

CDR3 sequence: CASSYKNTGELFF. This rearrangement joins TRBV7-7 to TRBJ2-2. The CDR3 contains 13 residues. Germline lookup yields CDR1 SSHAT and CDR2 FNYEAQ (reference sequence). The entire variable domain, with the rest obtained from reference TRBV7-7 and TRBJ2-2, is as follows: GAGVSQSPRYKVTKRGQDVTLRCDPISSHATLYWYQQALGQGPEFLTYFNYEAQPDKSGLPSDRFSAERPEGSISTLTIQRTEQRDSAMYRCASSYKNTGELFFGEGSRLTVL.

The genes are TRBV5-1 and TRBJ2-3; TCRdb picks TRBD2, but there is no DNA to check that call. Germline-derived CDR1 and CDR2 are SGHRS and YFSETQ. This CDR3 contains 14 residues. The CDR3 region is CATSVGDLGDTQYF.

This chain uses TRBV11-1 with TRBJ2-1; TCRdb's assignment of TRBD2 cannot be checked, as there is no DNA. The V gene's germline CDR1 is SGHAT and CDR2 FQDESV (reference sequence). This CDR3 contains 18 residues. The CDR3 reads CASSLDLGLAGGGYEQFF.

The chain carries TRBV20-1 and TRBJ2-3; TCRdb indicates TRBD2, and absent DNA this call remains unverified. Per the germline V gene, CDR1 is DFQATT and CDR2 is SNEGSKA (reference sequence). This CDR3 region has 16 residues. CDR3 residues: CSARPSSGRAVDTQYF.

The chain's CDR3 is CASSLVLGSTDTQYF. The chain carries TRBV7-2 and TRBJ2-3; the D call from TCRdb, TRBD1, cannot be confirmed without DNA. The CDR3 has 15 amino acids. Germline V gene lookup returns CDR1 SGHTA and CDR2 FQGNSA.

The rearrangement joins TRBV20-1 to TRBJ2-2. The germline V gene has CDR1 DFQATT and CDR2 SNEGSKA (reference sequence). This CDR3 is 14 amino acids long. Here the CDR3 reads CSARDLKGTGELFF.

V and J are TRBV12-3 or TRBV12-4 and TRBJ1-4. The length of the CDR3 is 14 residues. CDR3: CASSLQGRSEKLFF.

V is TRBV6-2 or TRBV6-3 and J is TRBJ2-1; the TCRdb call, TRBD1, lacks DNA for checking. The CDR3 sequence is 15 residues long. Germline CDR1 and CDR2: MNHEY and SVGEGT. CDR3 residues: CASTSPGTPYNEQFF.

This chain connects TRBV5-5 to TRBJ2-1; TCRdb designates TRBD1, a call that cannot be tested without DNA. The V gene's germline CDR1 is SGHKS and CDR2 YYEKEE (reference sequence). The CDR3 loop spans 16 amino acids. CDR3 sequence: CASSLEGTGGYNEQFF.